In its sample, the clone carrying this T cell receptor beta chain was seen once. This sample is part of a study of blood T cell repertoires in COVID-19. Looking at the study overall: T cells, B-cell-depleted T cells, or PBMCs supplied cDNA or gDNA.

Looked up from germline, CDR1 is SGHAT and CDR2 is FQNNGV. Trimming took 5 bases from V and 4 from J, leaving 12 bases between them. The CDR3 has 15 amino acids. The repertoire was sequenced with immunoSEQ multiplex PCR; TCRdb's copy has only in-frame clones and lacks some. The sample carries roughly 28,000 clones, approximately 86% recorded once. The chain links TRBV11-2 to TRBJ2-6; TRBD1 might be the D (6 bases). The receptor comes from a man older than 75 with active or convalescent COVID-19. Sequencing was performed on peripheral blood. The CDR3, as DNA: TGTGCCAGCAGCATACAGGGAACCGGGGCCAACGTCCTGACTTTC. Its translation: CASSIQGTGANVLTF.